The entry below describes one T cell receptor (beta chain). This clone was counted between two and nine times. The target of this receptor is not known. No base-level quality is on record; no much larger clone is a single base apart. A single peripheral blood draw of 95 to 150 mL on average was collected from each donor into heparinised tubes. Naive, central memory, regulatory and stem cell-like memory CD4+ T cells were sorted on a BD FACSAria II using a panel including CD45RO, CCR7, CD25, CD127, CD95 and CD27. All sorted populations exceeded 95% purity. PBMCs were separated immediately by Lymphoprep density gradient centrifugation and were stained directly, without being cultured. So that batch effects would be minimized, each experiment stained and sorted samples in pairs, pairing one healthy donor with one patient. All of the isolated RNA was reverse transcribed with the High Capacity cDNA Reverse Transcription Kit, so expressed TCRB transcripts were sequenced. Naive, central memory and regulatory T cell samples underwent deep immunoSEQ sequencing, averaging approximately 3.3 million total reads per sample. Sorted cells were lysed in RLT buffer and RNA was extracted with DNase-treated RNeasy Micro or Mini kits, depending on cell number. To prevent cross-contamination, every cell subset was processed on its own, while patient and healthy donor samples were processed together. The immunoSEQ multiplex PCR was used to amplify TCRB sequences from cDNA, generating 87-bp fragments that spanned the CDR3 region. Amplicons were sequenced on the Illumina HiSeq platform. Under the source paper's analysis protocol: Synthetic template baselines were used to correct PCR bias computationally, reads within Hamming distance 2 were collapsed together, and singletons that could not be merged were discarded. By aligning reads against IMGT, V, D and J genes, CDR3 length, and insertions or deletions at six rearrangement sites were assigned. Within each subset, clonotype counts were normalized to the number of sorted cells before true diversity and Gini coefficients were calculated with the tcR R package. The overlap coefficient, calculated on TCRB nucleotide sequences, was used to quantify repertoire sharing. In TCRdb, the immuneACCESS table is reduced to in-frame sequences with V and J assigned. These tables do not hold every clone; where another copy was compared, an unresolved V gene accounts for under half, and the others remain unexplained. Clonal size and the V and J genes are those of that table, whereas D and trimming came from the DNA. This sample holds just under 150,000 clones; more than 10% were observed only once. 1.3% of the sample goes to the ten largest clones.

The sample originates from a study of beta chain features in type 1 diabetes listed by TCRdb under 2018. Describing the broader study: Mean age, gender distribution, total cell number and subset yield did not differ between patients and healthy donors. Across all samples, 90 million to 130 million sorted cells were examined, and cell number per subset correlated strongly with RNA yield. The study compared the TCRB repertoires of sorted circulating CD4+ T cell subsets in recently diagnosed type 1 diabetes patients with those in matched healthy donors. Regulatory and stem cell-like memory subsets were isolated from only 8 patients and about eight healthy donors, whereas naive and central memory subsets came from all 28 donors.

Trimming costs V 3 bases and J 0 bases, and their ends lie 12 bases apart. CDR1 and CDR2 are read off the germline V gene (reference sequence) as GTSNPN and SVGIG. The CDR3, from cysteine to phenylalanine, totals 14 residues. Of the read, only the CDR3 DNA is kept; its 42 bases are in frame from base 1. General conclusions and limits of the study: Shorter templates might be favored by PCR, yet because patient and control samples were amplified and corrected together, any such skew would affect both groups equally. Patients with type 1 diabetes made fewer insertions and deleted more nucleotides at VDJ recombination sites, implying thymic rearrangement abnormalities. Because cDNA was sequenced instead of genomic DNA, activated cells with high expression could be over-represented, although the groups did not differ in activation or CD3 levels. Because small numbers of individuals were included in the HLA sub-analyses, any influence of HLA type on TCRB rearrangement was left unresolved. Naive, central memory and regulatory TCRB repertoires appeared more similar among patients than among healthy donors. A moderate but significant shortening of TCRB CDR3 length was observed in type 1 diabetes patients in all four CD4+ subsets.

The source of this sequence is a man aged 18-30 years with type 1 diabetes. Sequenced sample: central memory CD4+ T cells from blood. Recombination connected TRBV30 to TRBJ2-7, with the D gene uncertain. This receptor carries the CDR3 CAWRSRANSYEQYF. The DNA is as follows: TGTGCCTGGAGAAGTAGGGCCAACTCCTACGAGCAGTACTTC.